This entry is about one T cell receptor beta chain. The data were obtained in a study of blood T cell repertoires in COVID-19. Across the study: Samples came from the United States, Italy and Spain, spanning acute and convalescent COVID-19.

The germline V gene has CDR1 SGHDT and CDR2 YYEEEE. This CDR3 is built from 15 residues. V lost 0 bases and J 1 base, leaving 10 bases between the germline ends. Assay used: immunoSEQ multiplex PCR; TCRdb lists only in-frame clones, some missing. The sample consists of some 180,000 clones, about four fifths of them appearing once. The source is a man in his sixties or seventies with active or convalescent COVID-19. Sequenced material: peripheral blood. The chain carries TRBV5-6 and TRBJ1-2, with unresolved D. The CDR3 bases are TGTGCCAGCAGCTTGGTTTCTCGGGGTAACTATGGCTACACCTTC. It encodes CASSLVSRGNYGYTF.